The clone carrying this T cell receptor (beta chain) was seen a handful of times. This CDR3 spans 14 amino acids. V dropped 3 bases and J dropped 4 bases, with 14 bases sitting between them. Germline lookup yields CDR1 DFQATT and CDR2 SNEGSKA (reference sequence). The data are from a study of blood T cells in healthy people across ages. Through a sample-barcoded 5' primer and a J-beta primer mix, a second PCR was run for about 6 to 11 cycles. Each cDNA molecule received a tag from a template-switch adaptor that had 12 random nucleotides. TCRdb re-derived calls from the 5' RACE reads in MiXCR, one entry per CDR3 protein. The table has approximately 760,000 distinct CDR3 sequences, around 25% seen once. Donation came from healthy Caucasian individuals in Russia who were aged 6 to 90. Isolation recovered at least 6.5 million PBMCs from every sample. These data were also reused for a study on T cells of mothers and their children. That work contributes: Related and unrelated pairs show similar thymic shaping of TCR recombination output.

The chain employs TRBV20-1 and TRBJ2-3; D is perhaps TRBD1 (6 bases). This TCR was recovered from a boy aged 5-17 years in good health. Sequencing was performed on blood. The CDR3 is CSASLAQGSDTQYF. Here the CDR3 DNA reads TGCAGTGCTAGTTTAGCCCAGGGGTCAGATACGCAGTATTTT.